The sequence of this T cell receptor beta chain was determined in a study of early T cells in non-severe SARS-CoV-2 infection. Study summary: Whole-blood bulk RNA, unsorted, was sequenced, and chains were unpaired. General study findings and limits: Private and CD4 specificities were missed by VDJdb matching, which favored anti-spike CD8 responses.

In the library, individual cDNA molecules carried attached unique molecular identifiers. TCRdb independently ran MiXCR on the 5' RACE reads; one entry per CDR3 protein. The sample records over 70,000 distinct CDR3 sequences, roughly 14% being singletons. Germline V gene lookup returns CDR1 KGHDR and CDR2 SFDVKD. The CDR3 length is 16 residues. The junction had 12 bases not matched to a gene; V was cut back by 4 bases and J by 8 bases. Only a few counts were recorded for this clonotype. Its matching antigen is unknown. Sequenced here: whole blood, sampled at baseline. The chain employs TRBV24-1 and TRBJ2-1; 8 nucleotides match TRBD2. The TCR was taken from an adult who was a healthcare worker with PCR-confirmed SARS-CoV-2 infection or an uninfected control (not recorded which). CDR3 DNA sequence: TGTGCCACCAGTGACCCGGGACTGGCGGGAGGCCATGAGCAGTTCTTC. Amino acid sequence: CATSDPGLAGGHEQFF.